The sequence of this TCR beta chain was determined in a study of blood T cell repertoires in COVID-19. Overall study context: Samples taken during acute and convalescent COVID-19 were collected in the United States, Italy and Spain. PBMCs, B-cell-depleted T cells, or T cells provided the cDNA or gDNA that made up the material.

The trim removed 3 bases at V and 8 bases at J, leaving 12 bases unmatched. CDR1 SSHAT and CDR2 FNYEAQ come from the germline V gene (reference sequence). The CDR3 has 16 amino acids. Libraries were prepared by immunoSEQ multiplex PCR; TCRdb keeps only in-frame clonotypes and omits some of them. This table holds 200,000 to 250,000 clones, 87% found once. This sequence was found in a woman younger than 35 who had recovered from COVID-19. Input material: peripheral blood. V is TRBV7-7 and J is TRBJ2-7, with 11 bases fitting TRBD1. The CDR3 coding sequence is TGTGCCAGCAGCTTGAACTTGGACAGGGGGCGAACGCAGCAGTACTTC. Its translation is CASSLNLDRGRTQQYF.